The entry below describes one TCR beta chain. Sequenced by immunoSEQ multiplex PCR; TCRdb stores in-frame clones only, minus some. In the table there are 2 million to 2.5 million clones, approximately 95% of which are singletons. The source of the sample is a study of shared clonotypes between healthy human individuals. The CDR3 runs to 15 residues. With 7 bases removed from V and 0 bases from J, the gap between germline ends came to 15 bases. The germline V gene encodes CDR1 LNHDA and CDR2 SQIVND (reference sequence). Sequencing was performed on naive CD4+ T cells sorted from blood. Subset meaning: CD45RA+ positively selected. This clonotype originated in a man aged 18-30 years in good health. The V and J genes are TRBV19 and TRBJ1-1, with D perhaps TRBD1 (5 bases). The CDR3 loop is CASNPTAGLNTEAFF. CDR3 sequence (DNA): TGTGCCAGTAACCCGACTGCAGGGTTGAACACTGAAGCTTTCTTT.